This T cell receptor (beta chain) is from a study of monozygotic twins with inflammatory bowel disease. Findings and limits, study-wide: Results did not support any single strong IBD-associated signal or clonotype. In patient repertoires, differing immunosuppressive treatments may have added some variability.

In the case of this clonotype: Antigen unknown.

From germline, CDR1 is SGHTA and CDR2 FQGNSA. This CDR3 region has 15 residues. Each UMI harboured a 6-nucleotide sample barcode and was appended via template switching. cDNA for TCRalpha and TCRbeta was amplified by nested PCRs of roughly 15 then 9 cycles. Using the 5' RACE reads, TCRdb records one entry per CDR3 protein without DNA. The sample data list about 380,000 distinct CDR3 sequences. This clonotype originated in a human donor with ulcerative colitis or Crohn's disease, or a healthy co-twin of an affected twin (not recorded which). The V call is TRBV7-2, the J call TRBJ2-7; TCRdb's D call, TRBD1, is unchecked because there is no DNA. The sequenced sample consisted of blood. The CDR3 reads CASSGDGGPSYEQYF. Variable domain in full (rest from reference TRBV7-2 and TRBJ2-7): GAGVSQSPSNKVTEKGKDVELRCDPISGHTALYWYRQSLGQGLEFLIYFQGNSAPDKSGLPSDRFSAERTGGSVSTLTIQRTQQEDSAVYLCASSGDGGPSYEQYFGPGTRLTVT.